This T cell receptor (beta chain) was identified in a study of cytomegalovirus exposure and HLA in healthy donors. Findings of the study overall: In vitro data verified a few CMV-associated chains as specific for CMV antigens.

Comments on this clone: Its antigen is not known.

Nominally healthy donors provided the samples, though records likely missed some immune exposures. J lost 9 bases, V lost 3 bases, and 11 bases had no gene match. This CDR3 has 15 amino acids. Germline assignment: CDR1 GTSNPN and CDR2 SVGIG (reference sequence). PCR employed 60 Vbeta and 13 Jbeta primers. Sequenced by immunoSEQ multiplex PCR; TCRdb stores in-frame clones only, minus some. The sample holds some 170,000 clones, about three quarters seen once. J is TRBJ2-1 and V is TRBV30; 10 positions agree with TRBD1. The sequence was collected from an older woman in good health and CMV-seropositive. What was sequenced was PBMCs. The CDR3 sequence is CAWSLPDRGRGEQFF. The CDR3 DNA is TGTGCCTGGAGCCTCCCCGACAGGGGGCGAGGTGAGCAGTTCTTC. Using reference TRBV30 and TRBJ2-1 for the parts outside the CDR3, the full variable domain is SQTIHQWPATLVQPVGSPLSLECTVEGTSNPNLYWYRQAAGRGLQLLFYSVGIGQISSEVPQNLSASRPQDRQFILSSKKLLLSDSGFYLCAWSLPDRGRGEQFFGPGTRLTVL.